Presented here are 6 T cell receptor beta chains from one specimen sequenced in a study of blood T cell repertoires in COVID-19. TCRdb's table, derived via immunoSEQ multiplex PCR, lists solely in-frame clones and lacks some. The sample has around 190,000 clones, 65% to 90% seen once. The sequencing sample was made of peripheral blood. The receptors were gathered from a human donor in a cohort sampled during active COVID-19.

The rearrangement joins TRBV9 to TRBJ1-4; weak D call: TRBD1 (5 bases). This CDR3 contains 15 residues. In germline, CDR1 is SGDLS, CDR2 YYNGEE. V was pared by 4 bases and J by 6 bases, with 16 bases between. The CDR3 DNA is TGTGCCAGCAGCACAAGGGGCGCTAGGGATGAAAAACTGTTTTTT. Translated: CASSTRGARDEKLFF.

This clone has only a few counts. The rearrangement joins TRBV18 to TRBJ1-3; D call uncertain. Germline CDR1 KGHSH, CDR2 LQKENI. CDR3 length equals 12 residues. The ends were cut back, 3 bases at V and 4 bases at J, with 4 bases in the middle. CDR3 in amino acids: CASSPLGNTIYF. In nucleotides, the CDR3 is TGTGCCAGCTCACCCCTGGGAAACACCATATATTTT.

J is TRBJ1-6 and V is TRBV27, with a possible D match to TRBD1 (6 bases). Germline CDR1 and CDR2: MNHEY and SMNVEV (reference sequence). Trimming left V 6 bases short and J 0 bases short, with 6 bases between. The CDR3 extends over 14 amino acids. The DNA of the CDR3 is TGTGCCAGCAGGGACAGCTCCTATAATTCACCCCTCCACTTT. Translation: CASRDSSYNSPLHF.

This rearrangement joins TRBV3-1 (or the pseudogene TRBV3-2) to TRBJ2-6; 9 nucleotides align to TRBD2. The CDR3 is 20 amino acids. The junction had 12 bases not matched to a gene; V was cut back by 3 bases and J by 0 bases. The germline CDR1 and CDR2 sequences are LGHDT and YNNKEL (reference sequence). DNA of the CDR3: TGTGCCAGCAGCCAGCGGGGTAGCGGGGGCCAGATCTCTGGGGCCAACGTCCTGACTTTC. It codes for CASSQRGSGGQISGANVLTF.

The chain uses TRBV25-1 and TRBJ1-3, with D possibly being TRBD1 (5 bases). The CDR3 extends over 16 amino acids. Trimming took off 0 bases at V and 4 bases at J, with 13 bases between the two ends. Germline V gene data show CDR1 as MGHDK and CDR2 as SYGVNS. CDR3 coding DNA: TGTGCCAGCAGTGAATACTTAAAGGGGAACGGAAACACCATATATTTT. It is translated as CASSEYLKGNGNTIYF. Looking up the rest from reference TRBV25-1 and TRBJ1-3 gives the full variable domain: EADIYQTPRYLVIGTGKKITLECSQTMGHDKMYWYQQDPGMELHLIHYSYGVNSTEKGDLSSESTVSRIRTEHFPLTLESARPSHTSQYLCASSEYLKGNGNTIYFGEGSWLTVV.

This rearrangement joins TRBV7-9 to TRBJ1-1; TRBD1 might be the D (5 bases). This CDR3 has 16 residues. Trimming removed 3 bases at V and 4 bases at J, with 18 bases between. Germline V lookup: CDR1 SEHNR, CDR2 FQNEAQ (reference sequence). CDR3 nucleotide sequence: TGTGCCAGCAGCTTCGGATCAGGGCTGGGGGGCACTGAAGCTTTCTTT. This codes for CASSFGSGLGGTEAFF.